These T cell receptor beta chains were read from a single sample in a study of tissue T cells after allogeneic stem cell transplantation. TCRdb keeps only in-frame clones here, not all; method: immunoSEQ multiplex PCR. The repertoire holds 6,000 to 8,000 clones, with just under 70% as singletons. Sequencing used tissue from the stomach, obtained at autopsy. These receptors were collected from a woman aged 18-49 years with breast cancer. CDR3s include the opening cysteine and the closing phenylalanine or tryptophan. D genes are given only for firm matches. Only part of the rows carry a size: once, few, many, or a class if the clone is expanded.

v_gene	d_gene	j_gene	abundance	CDR3aa	CDR3nt
TRBV3-1/TRBV3-2	TRBD2	TRBJ2-5	-	CASSQVSGDGLDQETQYF	TGTGCCAGCAGCCAAGTTAGTGGGGACGGACTAGACCAAGAGACCCAGTACTTC
TRBV4-2	-	TRBJ1-2	-	CASSQDAGQNYGYTF	TGTGCCAGCAGCCAAGATGCCGGTCAGAACTATGGCTACACCTTC
TRBV27	-	TRBJ1-6	-	CASSFGQSYNSPLHF	TGTGCCAGCAGTTTTGGGCAGAGCTATAATTCACCCCTCCACTTT
TRBV7-2	TRBD2	TRBJ2-3	-	CASTGTSGPDTQYF	TGTGCCAGCACCGGCACTAGCGGGCCAGATACGCAGTATTTT
TRBV19	-	TRBJ2-5	-	CASSIWGREETQYF	TGTGCCAGTAGTATCTGGGGCAGGGAAGAGACCCAGTACTTC
TRBV18	TRBD2	TRBJ2-1	-	CASSPPQRGGANEQFF	TGTGCCAGCTCACCACCCCAGCGCGGGGGGGCCAATGAGCAGTTCTTC
TRBV28	TRBD1	TRBJ2-7	once	CASRSDTVATGGF	TGTGCCAGCAGGTCCGACACCGTAGCGACAGGGGGATTC
TRBV24-1	-	TRBJ2-4	-	CATSDQDGPWFDIQYF	TGTGCCACCAGTGACCAGGACGGCCCTTGGTTCGACATTCAGTACTTC
TRBV5-8	-	TRBJ2-7	few	CASNPGSSYEQYF	TGTGCCAGCAACCCGGGGTCCTCCTACGAGCAGTACTTC
TRBV7-8	-	TRBJ2-2	-	CASSLASNRQLANTGELFF	TGTGCCAGCAGCTTAGCGAGCAACAGACAGTTAGCGAACACCGGGGAGCTGTTTTTT
TRBV7-2	-	TRBJ2-2	-	CASSKNGLGVTGELFF	TGTGCCAGCAGCAAAAACGGCCTAGGGGTCACCGGGGAGCTGTTTTTT
TRBV30	-	TRBJ1-6	-	CAWRRPDFAYNSPLHF	TGTGCCTGGAGGCGACCCGATTTCGCCTATAATTCACCCCTCCACTTT
TRBV4-3	TRBD2	TRBJ2-1	-	CASSQGVAGAQFF	TGCGCCAGCAGCCAGGGAGTAGCGGGGGCACAGTTCTTC
TRBV5-5	-	TRBJ2-2	large	CASSLVSRTGELFF	TGTGCCAGCAGCTTGGTGTCGAGAACCGGGGAGCTGTTTTTT
TRBV4-3	-	TRBJ2-7	-	CASSLGLAHEQYF	TGCGCCAGCAGCCTCGGCTTAGCCCACGAGCAGTACTTC
TRBV7-2	-	TRBJ2-3	-	CASSLAGATDTQYF	TGTGCCAGCAGCTTAGCAGGTGCAACAGATACGCAGTATTTT
TRBV24-1	-	TRBJ2-3	-	CATSDFKSHVGDTQYF	TGTGCCACCAGTGATTTTAAGTCTCATGTGGGAGATACGCAGTATTTT
TRBV5-1	TRBD1	TRBJ2-2	-	CASSSRTGGDGELFF	TGCGCCAGCAGCTCCAGGACAGGGGGCGACGGGGAGCTGTTTTTT
TRBV19	-	TRBJ2-7	-	CASSMDHALTYEQYF	TGTGCCAGTAGTATGGATCATGCACTGACCTACGAGCAGTACTTC
TRBV5-1	-	TRBJ2-7	few	CASSLDRYEQYF	TGCGCCAGCAGCTTGGACCGCTACGAGCAGTACTTC
TRBV30	-	TRBJ2-7	-	CAWTIGGPTQYF	TGTGCCTGGACTATTGGGGGGCCCACGCAGTACTTC
TRBV6-2/TRBV6-3	TRBD2	TRBJ2-1	-	CASSYGTSGNLEFF	TGTGCCAGCAGTTACGGGACTAGCGGGAACTTGGAGTTCTTC
TRBV27	-	TRBJ1-4	-	CASSTLTGFGEKLFF	TGTGCCAGCAGTACATTAACAGGGTTTGGAGAAAAACTGTTTTTT
TRBV7-2	TRBD1	TRBJ2-2	-	CASSLSGTGNTGELFF	TGTGCCAGCAGCTTATCCGGGACAGGGAACACCGGGGAGCTGTTTTTT